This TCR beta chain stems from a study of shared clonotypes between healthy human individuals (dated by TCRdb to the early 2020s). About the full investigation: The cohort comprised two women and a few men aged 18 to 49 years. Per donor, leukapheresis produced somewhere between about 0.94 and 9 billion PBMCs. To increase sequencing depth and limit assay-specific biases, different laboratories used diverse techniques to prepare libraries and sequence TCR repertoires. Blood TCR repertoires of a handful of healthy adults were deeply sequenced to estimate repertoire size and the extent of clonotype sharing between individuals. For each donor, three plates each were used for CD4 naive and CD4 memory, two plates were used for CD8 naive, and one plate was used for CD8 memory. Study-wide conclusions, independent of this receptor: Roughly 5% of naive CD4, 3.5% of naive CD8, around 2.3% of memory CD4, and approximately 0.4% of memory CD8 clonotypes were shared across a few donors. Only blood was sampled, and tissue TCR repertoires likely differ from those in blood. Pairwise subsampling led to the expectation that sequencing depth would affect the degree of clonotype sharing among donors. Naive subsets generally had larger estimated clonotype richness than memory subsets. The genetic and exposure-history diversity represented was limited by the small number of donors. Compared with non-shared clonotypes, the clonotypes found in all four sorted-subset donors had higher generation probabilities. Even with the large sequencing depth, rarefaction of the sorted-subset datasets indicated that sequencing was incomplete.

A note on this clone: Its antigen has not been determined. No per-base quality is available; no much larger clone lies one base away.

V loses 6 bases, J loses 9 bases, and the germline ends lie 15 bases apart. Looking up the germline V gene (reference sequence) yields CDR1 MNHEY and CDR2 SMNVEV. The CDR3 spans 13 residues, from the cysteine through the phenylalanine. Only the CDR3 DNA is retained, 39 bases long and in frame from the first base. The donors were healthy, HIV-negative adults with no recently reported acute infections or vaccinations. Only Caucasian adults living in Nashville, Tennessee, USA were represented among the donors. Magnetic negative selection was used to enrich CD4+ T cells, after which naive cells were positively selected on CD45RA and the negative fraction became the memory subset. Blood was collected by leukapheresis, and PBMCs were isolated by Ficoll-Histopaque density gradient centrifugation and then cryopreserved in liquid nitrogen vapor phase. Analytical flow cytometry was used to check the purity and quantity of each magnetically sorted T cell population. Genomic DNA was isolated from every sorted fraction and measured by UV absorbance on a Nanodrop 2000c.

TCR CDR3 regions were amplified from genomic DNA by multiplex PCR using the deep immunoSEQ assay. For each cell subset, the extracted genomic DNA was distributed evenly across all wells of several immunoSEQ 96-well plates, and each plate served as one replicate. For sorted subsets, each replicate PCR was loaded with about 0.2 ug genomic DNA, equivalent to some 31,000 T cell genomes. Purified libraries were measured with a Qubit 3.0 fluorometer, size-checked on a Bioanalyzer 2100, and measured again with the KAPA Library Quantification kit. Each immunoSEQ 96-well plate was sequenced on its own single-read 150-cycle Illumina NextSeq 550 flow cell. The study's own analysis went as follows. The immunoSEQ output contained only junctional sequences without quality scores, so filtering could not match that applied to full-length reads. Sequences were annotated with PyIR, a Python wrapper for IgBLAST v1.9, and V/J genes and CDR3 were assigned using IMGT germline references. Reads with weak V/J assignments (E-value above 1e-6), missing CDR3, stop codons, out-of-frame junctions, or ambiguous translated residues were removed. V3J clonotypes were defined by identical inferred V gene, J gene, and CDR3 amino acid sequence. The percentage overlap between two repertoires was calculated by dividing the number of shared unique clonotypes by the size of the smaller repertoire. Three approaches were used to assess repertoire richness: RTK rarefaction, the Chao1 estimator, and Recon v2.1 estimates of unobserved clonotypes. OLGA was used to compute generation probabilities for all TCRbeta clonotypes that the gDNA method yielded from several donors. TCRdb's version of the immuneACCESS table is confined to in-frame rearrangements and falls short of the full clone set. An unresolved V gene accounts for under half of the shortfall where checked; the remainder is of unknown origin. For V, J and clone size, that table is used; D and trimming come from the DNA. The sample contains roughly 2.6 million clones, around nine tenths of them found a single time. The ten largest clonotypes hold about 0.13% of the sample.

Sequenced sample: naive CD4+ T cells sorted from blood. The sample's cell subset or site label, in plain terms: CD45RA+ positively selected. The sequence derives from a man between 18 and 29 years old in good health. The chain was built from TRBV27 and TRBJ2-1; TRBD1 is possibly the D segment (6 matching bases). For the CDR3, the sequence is CASSLDRALEQFF. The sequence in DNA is TGTGCCAGCAGCCTGGACAGAGCACTTGAGCAGTTCTTC.